This T cell receptor (beta chain) was sequenced for a study of T cell responses to AZD1222 COVID-19 vaccine. The CDR3 sequence is 14 residues long. Trimming took 5 bases from V and 6 from J, leaving 14 bases between them. Germline-derived CDR1 and CDR2 are MNHNS and SASEGT. Method: immunoSEQ multiplex PCR; TCRdb's copy keeps in-frame clones and lacks some. Here the sample spans 150,000 or so clones, 90% to 95% being singletons. The clonotype was recovered from an adult in good health. Material: peripheral blood, obtained on day 0 of AZD1222 vaccination. The chain employs TRBV6-1 and TRBJ2-1; D perhaps matches TRBD1 (5 bases). DNA of the CDR3: TGTGCCAGCAGTCCAGGGCCCAAAGGCAATGAGCAGTTCTTC. Amino acid sequence: CASSPGPKGNEQFF.